This TCR beta chain stems from a study of OX40 agonist ivuxolimab in advanced cancers. Repertoires were generated with immunoSEQ multiplex PCR, while TCRdb's copy carries only in-frame clones and drops some. Here the sample spans about 77,000 clones, 85% being singletons. J lost 3 bases, V lost 5 bases, and 2 bases had no gene match. The CDR3 extends over 15 amino acids. Germline CDR1 and CDR2: SSHAT and FNYEAQ (reference sequence). Only one count was recorded for this clone. The TCR comes from an adult with an advanced solid tumor such as melanoma, head and neck, liver or kidney cancer. Sample: CD4+ or CD8+ T cells sorted from blood, taken in a trial of the OX40 agonist ivuxolimab. V usage is TRBV7-7 and J usage is TRBJ2-2, with 11 bases fitting TRBD2. CDR3 nucleotides: TGTGCCAGCAGCATTAGCGGGGGGGACACCGGGGAGCTGTTTTTT. This sequence encodes CASSISGGDTGELFF.